These 23 T cell receptor beta chains originate from one sample sequenced in a study of blood T cell repertoires in COVID-19. Produced via immunoSEQ multiplex PCR; TCRdb's table is partial and in-frame only. This sample has about 160,000 clones, with 82% found just once. The sample taken for sequencing was peripheral blood. These receptors were collected from a woman aged 40 to 55 with COVID-19, enrolled during active disease.

J is TRBJ2-3 and V is TRBV19; 9 nucleotides match TRBD1. Germline-derived CDR1 and CDR2 are LNHDA and SQIVND (reference sequence). V shed 6 bases, J shed 0 bases, and the junction held 1 base outside the gene matches. The CDR3 runs 14 residues. CDR3 loop: CASRGQGSTDTQYF. CDR3 coding DNA: TGTGCCAGTAGGGGACAGGGTAGCACAGATACGCAGTATTTT.

V is TRBV10-2 and J is TRBJ2-5; TRBD2 matches 7 bases. This CDR3 comprises 15 residues. CDR1 is WSHSY, CDR2 SAAADI, per germline. V dropped 6 bases and J dropped 5; count of bases not matched to a gene: 12. The CDR3 DNA reads as TGCGCCAGCAGACACCCTAGCGGCTCCAGGGAGACCCAGTACTTC. It codes for CASRHPSGSRETQYF.

This chain links TRBV7-2 with TRBJ2-3; no reliable D call. This CDR3 contains 14 residues. Trimming took 4 bases from V and 0 from J, leaving 8 bases between them. The germline gives CDR1 SGHTA, CDR2 FQGNSA. The CDR3 DNA reads as TGTGCCAGCAGCTCCCGGCGGAGCACAGATACGCAGTATTTT. It yields the protein CASSSRRSTDTQYF.

This rearrangement joins TRBV24-1 to TRBJ2-3; a possible D gene is TRBD1 (6 bases). V lost 4 bases and J lost 3, with 10 bases in between. The CDR3 has 14 amino acids. Germline V gives CDR1 KGHDR, CDR2 SFDVKD. In DNA form, the CDR3 reads TGTGCCACCAGTGAAACCAGGGGAACAGATACGCAGTATTTT. Amino acids: CATSETRGTDTQYF.

This chain links TRBV11-1 with TRBJ2-5; 11 bases are shared with TRBD1. Germline V gene lookup returns CDR1 SGHAT and CDR2 FQDESV (reference sequence). V was clipped by 1 base and J by 4 bases; unmatched bases: 2. This CDR3 has 15 residues. The CDR3 region is CASSLEGTGGETQYF. Here the CDR3 DNA reads TGTGCCAGCAGCTTAGAAGGGACAGGGGGAGAGACCCAGTACTTC.

The chain combines TRBV11-3 with TRBJ2-1; a possible D gene is TRBD2 (6 bases). Germline V lookup: CDR1 SGHNT, CDR2 YENEEA. Deletions cut 3 bases from V and 9 bases from J, with 18 bases between. CDR3 length: 15 amino acids. The CDR3 DNA is TGTGCCAGCAGCTTGGCCGGGGGAGAGTGGGCTGAGCAGTTCTTC. Its translation is CASSLAGGEWAEQFF.

The chain uses TRBV5-1 and TRBJ2-1; 7 nucleotides agree with TRBD2. The CDR3 has 14 amino acids. CDR1 is SGHRS, CDR2 YFSETQ, per germline. The trim removed 2 bases at V and 5 bases at J, leaving 4 bases unmatched. The DNA of the CDR3 is TGCGCCAGCAGCTTCCCCGGGACTAACAATGAGCAGTTCTTC. Its translation is CASSFPGTNNEQFF.

The rearrangement uses TRBV29-1 and TRBJ2-1, with 12 bases lining up with TRBD2. Germline assignment: CDR1 SQVTM and CDR2 ANQGSEA. CDR3 size: 15 residues. V shed 5 bases, J shed 4 bases, and the junction held 6 bases outside the gene matches. In DNA, the CDR3 is TGCAGCGTTCCCGATACTAGCGGGGGGTACAATGAGCAGTTCTTC. It translates to CSVPDTSGGYNEQFF.

This chain links TRBV3-1 (or the pseudogene TRBV3-2) with TRBJ2-7, with D possibly TRBD2 on 6 matching bases. V gave up 1 base and J gave up 2 bases, with 12 bases separating them. CDR1 and CDR2 (germline): LGHDT, YNNKEL (reference sequence). The CDR3 sequence is 15 residues long. This CDR3 reads CASSQGGTYAYEQYF. The DNA for the CDR3 is TGTGCCAGCAGCCAAGGCGGGACCTACGCCTACGAGCAGTACTTC.

The J gene is TRBJ2-7, the V gene TRBV9; D is unresolved. The CDR3 is made up of 14 amino acids. V lost 4 bases to trimming and J lost 0 bases, with 11 bases between them. Germline CDR1 and CDR2: SGDLS and YYNGEE. The CDR3 spells CASSPGRTSYEQYF. The CDR3 DNA follows: TGTGCCAGCAGCCCAGGTAGAACCTCCTACGAGCAGTACTTC.

The chain employs TRBV7-8 and TRBJ2-6; a weak D match, TRBD2 (6 bases). Trimming removed 7 bases from V and 0 bases from J, with 16 bases in between. Germline V gene data show CDR1 as SGHVS and CDR2 as FQNEAQ. The CDR3 consists of 17 residues. The CDR3 DNA follows: TGTGCCAGCAAGAAAGCGGGCACCTACTCTGGGGCCAACGTCCTGACTTTC. Translation: CASKKAGTYSGANVLTF.

The chain couples TRBV4-1 to TRBJ2-3; possibly TRBD1 for D (6 bases). Germline-derived CDR1 and CDR2 are MGHRA and YSYEKL. The CDR3 runs 15 residues. The V gene lost 0 bases and the J gene lost 5 bases, with 12 bases spanning the gap. CDR3 nucleotide sequence: TGCGCCAGCAGCCAAGAGGACAGTCGGATAGATACGCAGTATTTT. This encodes CASSQEDSRIDTQYF.

The chain employs TRBV30 and TRBJ2-7, with 8 bases fitting TRBD2. V lost 5 bases, J lost 3 bases, and 9 bases stayed unmatched. The germline V gene has CDR1 GTSNPN and CDR2 SVGIG (reference sequence). This CDR3 spans 14 amino acids. The CDR3 loop is CAWEEGAGDYEQYF. In nucleotides, the CDR3 is TGTGCCTGGGAGGAGGGAGCGGGAGACTACGAGCAGTACTTC.

This clone was found a few times. This chain uses TRBV25-1 with TRBJ1-1; the D is unclear. Germline V gives CDR1 MGHDK, CDR2 SYGVNS. This CDR3 is built from 13 residues. V lost 3 bases to trimming and J lost 6 bases, with 11 bases between them. Here the CDR3 reads CASSDSLLAEAFF. CDR3 coding DNA: TGTGCCAGCAGTGATTCTCTTCTCGCTGAAGCTTTCTTT.

V and J are TRBV28 and TRBJ1-5; D is uncertain. V was trimmed by 7 bases and J by 1 base, leaving 11 bases between them. The CDR3 consists of 14 residues. The germline CDR1 and CDR2 sequences are MDHEN and SYDVKM. Here the CDR3 reads CASTTPGSNQPQHF. As DNA, the CDR3 is TGTGCCAGCACAACCCCGGGAAGCAATCAGCCCCAGCATTTT.

V usage is TRBV3-1 (or the pseudogene TRBV3-2) and J usage is TRBJ1-2, with D perhaps TRBD1 (5 bases). In germline, CDR1 is LGHDT, CDR2 YNNKEL (reference sequence). The germline V and J ends were trimmed by 4 bases and 3 bases, with 18 bases remaining between them. This CDR3 region has 16 residues. The CDR3 spells CASSPHRRDRYYGYTF. The CDR3 DNA follows: TGTGCCAGCAGCCCACACAGGCGAGACAGATACTATGGCTACACCTTC.

The V gene is TRBV19, the J gene TRBJ2-5; the D gene is possibly TRBD2 (5 bases). Germline loops: CDR1 LNHDA, CDR2 SQIVND (reference sequence). Between the trimmed V and J ends, which lost 5 bases and 5 bases, there was a span of 12 bases. The CDR3 runs to 13 residues. CDR3 amino acids: CASSPIGVETQYF. Here the CDR3 DNA reads TGTGCCAGTAGTCCTATCGGGGTGGAGACCCAGTACTTC. The whole variable domain, filled in from reference TRBV19 and TRBJ2-5, reads DGGITQSPKYLFRKEGQNVTLSCEQNLNHDAMYWYRQDPGQGLRLIYYSQIVNDFQKGDIAEGYSVSREKKESFPLTVTSAQKNPTAFYLCASSPIGVETQYFGPGTRLLVL.

This clone appeared a single time. This chain links TRBV28 with TRBJ1-5; 7 bases map to TRBD1. Losses at the gene ends were 4 bases for V and 4 bases for J; bases not matched to a gene: 10. Germline loops: CDR1 MDHEN, CDR2 SYDVKM. CDR3 size: 16 residues. This CDR3 is CASSSRTGGANQPQHF. CDR3 sequence (DNA): TGTGCCAGCAGTTCCCGGACAGGAGGAGCAAATCAGCCCCAGCATTTT.

The chain couples TRBV9 to TRBJ2-3, with 10 bases fitting TRBD2. J was trimmed by 1 base and V by 0 bases; bases with no gene match: 8. The germline gives CDR1 SGDLS, CDR2 YYNGEE. The CDR3 is 18 residues long. The DNA for the CDR3 is TGTGCCAGCAGCGTAGTAGCGGGGGGCCGAGAAGGCACAGATACGCAGTATTTT. Protein: CASSVVAGGREGTDTQYF.

The chain uses TRBV29-1 and TRBJ1-2, with 7 bases that match TRBD1. After removal of 1 base from V and 7 bases from J, the junction contained 3 bases not matched to a gene. Germline-derived CDR1 and CDR2 are SQVTM and ANQGSEA. There are 12 residues in the CDR3. CDR3 DNA sequence: TGCAGCGTTGAAGGGTCAGGGGGTGGCTACACCTTC. This encodes CSVEGSGGGYTF.

The chain uses TRBV11-2 and TRBJ2-1; 7 bases are a match to TRBD2. Germline V gives CDR1 SGHAT, CDR2 FQNNGV. This CDR3 has 14 amino acids. V gave up 3 bases and J gave up 6 bases; unmatched junction bases: 5. The CDR3 sequence: CASSFGTTPNEQFF. The DNA of the CDR3 is TGTGCCAGCAGCTTCGGGACTACTCCCAATGAGCAGTTCTTC.

This chain connects TRBV7-2 to TRBJ1-3, with a weak D call TRBD1 (6 bases). The germline V gene encodes CDR1 SGHTA and CDR2 FQGNSA. The CDR3 has 15 residues. Trimming stripped 4 bases from V and 2 bases from J, with 12 bases between. In DNA, the CDR3 is TGTGCCAGCAGCTCTCTCCAGGGGACTGGAAACACCATATATTTT. It translates to CASSSLQGTGNTIYF.

The rearrangement uses TRBV29-1 and TRBJ2-1; TRBD1 is a possible D gene (5 bases). V was cut by 7 bases and J by 6 bases, with 13 bases left in between. The CDR3 contains 12 residues. Per the germline V gene, CDR1 is SQVTM and CDR2 is ANQGSEA. CDR3 sequence (DNA): TGCAGCGCAAGGACATCAAGCAATGAGCAGTTCTTC. Translation: CSARTSSNEQFF.